The entry below gives a single T cell receptor beta chain sequence along with its context. The target antigen is unknown. This specimen belongs to a study of identical twins. From the 5' RACE reads, TCRdb called clonotypes with MiXCR, one entry per CDR3 protein. The sample contains around 470,000 distinct CDR3 sequences, 14% of which appear only once. Trimming cost V 3 bases and J 0 bases, with 9 bases left between them. The CDR3 totals 14 residues. The germline V gene encodes CDR1 SGHTA and CDR2 FQGNSA. Everyone who donated was a healthy Caucasian. Whole-study findings and limits: Out-of-frame alpha sequences shared by twins were enriched for low generation probability. Modelling underestimated the level of out-of-frame TCR alpha sharing observed in monozygotic twins. Memory repertoires lacked the insertion deficit that abundant cord blood beta clonotypes showed.

The data were also submitted as part of a second study, on yellow fever vaccine responses in identical twins.

This rearrangement joins TRBV7-2 to TRBJ2-7; no clear D gene. Sequences were obtained from CD4+ T cells sorted from blood. This receptor was obtained from a woman between 18 and 29 years old in good health. As DNA, the CDR3 is TGTGCCAGCAGCTTCGGCGGTTACTCCTACGAGCAGTACTTC. The encoded protein is CASSFGGYSYEQYF.